The T cell receptor beta chain under discussion was sequenced for a study of blood T cell repertoires in COVID-19. Study context: Sources were T cells, B-cell-depleted T cells, or PBMCs; the material itself was cDNA or gDNA.

The CDR3 sequence is 12 residues long. Germline values: CDR1 SGHVS, CDR2 FNYEAQ. The J segment lost 6 bases and the V segment lost 5 bases, leaving 1 base of the junction unmatched. In the original analysis: Using reference gene primer amplification, nucleated cell counts were estimated. Generated by immunoSEQ multiplex PCR, the TCRdb table keeps only in-frame clones and is missing some. From that table come the V and J calls and clone size; the DNA was used to work out D and trimming. Of roughly 210,000 clones listed, about nine tenths are singletons. Participants were aged about 18 to 100 years, lived in about 26 US areas, and enrolled virtually. Participants' own reports of clinical history determined their cohort assignment.

The specimen sequenced was PBMCs or T cells enriched from blood (not recorded which). The sequence was obtained from a man aged 30 to 45 in a cohort exposed to, infected with or recovered from COVID-19 (not recorded which). The chain links TRBV7-6 to TRBJ2-7; 10 bases are a match to TRBD2. Written as DNA, the CDR3 is TGTGCCAGCAGCGAGCGGGGGGGCGAGCAGTACTTC. This gives the protein CASSERGGEQYF.